These 16 T cell receptor beta chains were sequenced from one sample in a study of blood T cells in healthy people across ages. Then a second PCR, running roughly 7 to 11 cycles, was carried out with a sample-barcoded 5' primer and a J-beta primer mix. TCRdb recomputed calls from the 5' RACE reads with MiXCR, one row per CDR3 protein. The table lists about 590,000 distinct CDR3 sequences, approximately 30% of them singletons. Sequenced sample: blood. These receptors were obtained from a woman at least 80 years old in good health.

Of note for this clonotype: Since a much larger clone is just one base distant, this may be a read error. The chain employs TRBV6-5 and TRBJ1-2, with D tentatively TRBD1 (5 bases). Looked up from germline, CDR1 is MNHEY and CDR2 is SVGAGI. The CDR3 contains 14 residues. Trimming removed 6 bases from V and 5 bases from J, with 16 bases in between. CDR3 sequence: CASRLGPSGYGYTF. In DNA, the CDR3 is TGTGCCAGCAGGTTGGGACCCTCCGGGTATGGCTACACCTTC.

This clonotype was counted only a few times. This sequence joins TRBV20-1 and TRBJ2-3; TRBD2 aligns across 8 bases. This CDR3 is built from 15 residues. Losses at the gene ends were 6 bases for V and 0 bases for J; bases not matched to a gene: 8. CDR1 is DFQATT, CDR2 SNEGSKA, per germline (reference sequence). Here the CDR3 DNA reads TGCAGTGCCGAAATAGCGGGGAGAAGCACAGATACGCAGTATTTT. It yields the protein CSAEIAGRSTDTQYF.

A few counts support this clonotype. The chain recombines TRBV12-3 or TRBV12-4 with TRBJ1-5; D might be TRBD1 (5 bases). The CDR3 has 14 residues. Trimming stripped 1 base from V and 6 bases from J, with 10 bases between. The CDR3 is CASSLEGLGQPQHF. The CDR3 DNA follows: TGTGCCAGCAGTTTAGAGGGGTTGGGTCAGCCCCAGCATTTT.

This clonotype occurred many times. The chain joins TRBV29-1 to TRBJ2-7; D ambiguous. Germline CDR1 SQVTM, CDR2 ANQGSEA. There are 12 residues in the CDR3. V dropped 7 bases and J dropped 5 bases, with 15 bases sitting between them. The CDR3 sequence: CSARRSGDEQYF. In nucleotides, the CDR3 is TGCAGCGCCCGGAGATCTGGGGACGAGCAGTACTTC.

This clonotype has just a few counts. This chain connects TRBV20-1 to TRBJ1-1; 9 nucleotides agree with TRBD1. The CDR3 runs to 12 residues. CDR1 is DFQATT, CDR2 SNEGSKA, per germline (reference sequence). V shed 6 bases and J 6 bases; nucleotides not matched to a gene: 5. The CDR3: CSAQQGAAEAFF. DNA for the CDR3: TGCAGTGCCCAACAGGGGGCGGCTGAAGCTTTCTTT.

This clonotype has at least ten counts. V usage is TRBV2 and J usage is TRBJ2-5; D is uncertain. The CDR3 covers 11 residues. Trimming stripped 6 bases from V and 3 bases from J, with 5 bases between. The V gene's germline CDR1 is SNHLY and CDR2 FYNNEI. The CDR3 region has the DNA TGTGCCAGCAGGGCAGAAGAGACCCAGTACTTC. It codes for CASRAEETQYF.

Remarks on this clonotype: This may stem from a read error, because a much larger clone lies one nucleotide away. The chain combines TRBV29-1 with TRBJ2-7; 10 bases are shared with TRBD1. The CDR3 has 13 residues. V was pared by 7 bases and J by 6 bases, with 9 bases of the junction left unmatched. CDR1 and CDR2 (germline): SQVTM, ANQGSEA. CDR3 sequence reads: CSARDRGCGEQYF. Here the CDR3 DNA reads TGCAGCGCCCGGGACAGGGGCTGTGGCGAGCAGTACTTC.

This clonotype was recorded many times. The chain is built from TRBV5-1 and TRBJ2-7, with D perhaps matching TRBD2 (5 bases). V gave up 0 bases and J gave up 7 bases, with 14 bases separating them. The V gene's germline CDR1 is SGHRS and CDR2 YFSETQ. The CDR3 runs 14 residues. CDR3 loop: CASSLGAGTGEQYF. CDR3 bases: TGCGCCAGCAGCTTGGGTGCGGGCACGGGTGAGCAGTACTTC. Looking up the rest from reference TRBV5-1 and TRBJ2-7 gives the full variable domain: KAGVTQTPRYLIKTRGQQVTLSCSPISGHRSVSWYQQTPGQGLQFLFEYFSETQRNKGNFPGRFSGRQFSNSRSEMNVSTLELGDSALYLCASSLGAGTGEQYFGPGTRLTVT.

V usage is TRBV6-1 and J usage is TRBJ2-1, with 7 nucleotides matching TRBD2. Germline V lookup: CDR1 MNHNS, CDR2 SASEGT. V trimming: 5 bases; J trimming: 3 bases; junction bases outside the gene matches: 7. This CDR3 has 15 residues. CDR3 protein: CASSRSGGFYNEQFF. CDR3 nucleotides: TGTGCCAGCAGTAGATCGGGGGGTTTCTACAATGAGCAGTTCTTC.

This clonotype was counted at least ten times. The chain carries TRBV9 and TRBJ2-3; no clear D gene. The V gene's germline CDR1 is SGDLS and CDR2 YYNGEE. Deletions cut 0 bases from V and 8 bases from J, with 10 bases between. The CDR3 extends over 13 amino acids. As DNA, the CDR3 is TGTGCCAGCAGCGTAGCTACTCAGGTTACGCAGTATTTT. Protein product: CASSVATQVTQYF.

This clonotype came up many times. V is TRBV29-1 and J is TRBJ2-3, with TRBD2 matching over 12 bases. The CDR3 is made up of 14 amino acids. Germline lookup yields CDR1 SQVTM and CDR2 ANQGSEA. J lost 4 bases, V lost 7 bases, and 6 bases had no gene match. The CDR3 protein is CSGSSGGAADTQYF. The CDR3 DNA is TGCAGCGGATCTAGCGGGGGGGCAGCAGATACGCAGTATTTT.

This clonotype came up many times. The V and J genes are TRBV5-1 and TRBJ2-1; 9 nucleotides align to TRBD1. CDR3 length equals 14 residues. Germline V gene lookup returns CDR1 SGHRS and CDR2 YFSETQ. Trimming cost V 5 bases and J 8 bases; bases outside gene matches: 8. As DNA, the CDR3 is TGCGCCAGCAGACGGGGACAGGGCTCCGATGAGCAGTTCTTC. It is translated as CASRRGQGSDEQFF.

The genes are TRBV7-2 and TRBJ1-2; D perhaps matches TRBD1 (5 bases). CDR3 length: 17 amino acids. In germline, CDR1 is SGHTA, CDR2 FQGNSA. V dropped 1 base and J dropped 6 bases, with 21 bases sitting between them. The CDR3 loop reads CASSLEVWQGSTDGYTF. Written as DNA, the CDR3 is TGTGCCAGCAGCTTAGAAGTATGGCAGGGATCTACGGATGGCTACACCTTC. Looking up the rest from reference TRBV7-2 and TRBJ1-2 gives the full variable domain: GAGVSQSPSNKVTEKGKDVELRCDPISGHTALYWYRQSLGQGLEFLIYFQGNSAPDKSGLPSDRFSAERTGGSVSTLTIQRTQQEDSAVYLCASSLEVWQGSTDGYTFGSGTRLTVV.

This chain's CDR3 is CASTYSSGRNYEQYF. The CDR3 coding sequence is TGTGCCAGCACCTATTCTAGCGGAAGAAACTACGAGCAGTACTTC. The rearrangement joins TRBV7-2 to TRBJ2-7; 7 nucleotides match TRBD2. Unmatched junction bases numbered 12, after V lost 7 bases and J lost 3 bases. The CDR3 contains 15 residues. Germline V gene data show CDR1 as SGHTA and CDR2 as FQGNSA.

This clonotype has at least ten counts. This chain uses TRBV20-1 with TRBJ2-1, with D possibly TRBD1 on 6 matching bases. This CDR3 region has 12 residues. V shed 5 bases and J shed 8 bases, with 13 bases lying between them. In germline, CDR1 is DFQATT, CDR2 SNEGSKA (reference sequence). The CDR3 coding sequence is TGCAGTGCTCTTGGACAGTTCTATGAGCAGTTCTTC. Its protein product is CSALGQFYEQFF.

Many counts were recorded for this clonotype. V usage is TRBV7-3 and J usage is TRBJ2-1; possibly TRBD1 or TRBD2 for D (5 bases each). Deletions cut 4 bases from V and 3 bases from J, with 13 bases between. This CDR3 spans 15 amino acids. Germline-derived CDR1 and CDR2 are SGHTA and FQGTGA. The CDR3 sequence: CASSSGPLNYNEQFF. In nucleotides, the CDR3 is TGTGCCAGCAGCTCGGGACCGCTCAACTACAATGAGCAGTTCTTC.